This TCR beta chain appears in the sequencing data of a study of shared clonotypes between healthy human individuals. Whole-study results and caveats: Compared with memory subsets, naive subsets generally had larger estimated richness.

About this clone: Its matching antigen is unknown.

Sequencing was performed with immunoSEQ multiplex PCR; in TCRdb, only in-frame clones are kept and a portion is missing. This table has about 580,000 clones, about 98% appearing once. Positively selected for CCR7, the CD45RO-negative cells used as naive CD8 cells excluded terminally differentiated effector memory CD45RA+ cells. The donor cohort consisted entirely of Caucasian adults residing in Nashville, Tennessee. The sequencing sample was made of naive CD8+ T cells sorted from blood. The source of this sequence is a man younger than 40 in good health.

The CDR3 reads CASSSTGVYNEQFF. The CDR3 region has the DNA TGTGCCAGCAGCTCAACAGGGGTCTACAATGAGCAGTTCTTC. The J gene is TRBJ2-1, the V gene TRBV9; 7 nucleotides match TRBD1. CDR1 and CDR2 from the germline V gene are SGDLS and YYNGEE. Trimming cost V 4 bases and J 3 bases; bases outside gene matches: 4. The CDR3 length is 14 residues.